A single sample is the source of the 29 T cell receptor beta chains below, sequenced in a study of shared clonotypes between healthy human individuals. Profiling relied on immunoSEQ multiplex PCR, and the TCRdb table lists in-frame clones only, not all of them. This table holds over a million clones, around 78% found once. The sequencing sample was made of memory CD4+ T cells from PBMCs. Noted subset: CD45RA-negative fraction. The receptors here all came from a man between 18 and 35 years old in good health. Some clones in this sample may be carry-over from other donors' samples.

The chain uses TRBV19 and TRBJ2-5; the match to TRBD1 covers 9 bases. The CDR3 spans 15 residues. Losses at the gene ends were 2 bases for V and 4 bases for J; bases not matched to a gene: 5. Germline CDR1 is LNHDA and CDR2 is SQIVND (reference sequence). CDR3 sequence reads: CASSINRGLGETQYF. DNA of the CDR3: TGTGCCAGTAGTATAAACAGGGGGCTAGGAGAGACCCAGTACTTC. The complete variable domain, with remaining parts taken from reference TRBV19 and TRBJ2-5, reads DGGITQSPKYLFRKEGQNVTLSCEQNLNHDAMYWYRQDPGQGLRLIYYSQIVNDFQKGDIAEGYSVSREKKESFPLTVTSAQKNPTAFYLCASSINRGLGETQYFGPGTRLLVL.

The chain has TRBV5-1 and TRBJ2-1; 10 nucleotides agree with TRBD1. The CDR3 extends over 16 amino acids. Per germline, CDR1 SGHRS and CDR2 YFSETQ. J gave up 5 bases and V 3 bases, and 8 bases lay outside the gene matches. This CDR3 reads CASSSVPGQGHNEQFF. DNA of the CDR3: TGCGCCAGCAGCTCGGTACCGGGACAGGGGCACAATGAGCAGTTCTTC.

The J gene is TRBJ2-7, the V gene TRBV6-5; TRBD2 matches 8 bases. The V and J ends lost 6 bases and 1 base, in that order; junction bases with no gene match: 8. Germline V lookup: CDR1 MNHEY, CDR2 SVGAGI. This CDR3 region has 15 residues. The CDR3 spells CASRNPGGRSYEQYF. CDR3 sequence (DNA): TGTGCCAGCAGAAACCCCGGCGGGAGGTCCTACGAGCAGTACTTC.

The chain couples TRBV6-6 to TRBJ2-3; no firm D call. The germline V gene has CDR1 MNHNY and CDR2 SVGAGI (reference sequence). CDR3 length equals 13 residues. V dropped 7 bases and J dropped 0 bases, with 8 bases sitting between them. In nucleotides, the CDR3 is TGTGCCAGCAAGTGGGCTAGCACAGATACGCAGTATTTT. Amino acid sequence: CASKWASTDTQYF.

V is TRBV5-8 and J is TRBJ1-5, with D unclear. V lost 4 bases, J lost 5 bases, and 10 bases lay in between. Germline CDR1 reads SGHTS; CDR2 reads YDEGEE. The CDR3 is made up of 13 amino acids. The CDR3 loop reads CASSPGQHQPQHF. The CDR3 DNA follows: TGTGCCAGCAGCCCGGGCCAACATCAGCCCCAGCATTTT.

This clone was counted at least ten times. Within the sample, other DNA sequences also encode this same CDR3. The V gene is TRBV4-1, the J gene TRBJ1-1, with D possibly TRBD1 on 5 matching bases. The CDR3 runs 18 residues. The ends were cut back, 1 base at V and 4 bases at J, with 22 bases in the middle. Germline V gene sequence: CDR1 MGHRA, CDR2 YSYEKL. The CDR3 protein is CASSQGPRDPGRSTEAFF. The CDR3 region has the DNA TGCGCCAGCAGCCAAGGCCCCCGGGACCCAGGGAGGAGCACTGAAGCTTTCTTT.

To note about this clone: Other DNA sequences in this specimen translate into the identical CDR3. The chain has TRBV28 and TRBJ1-2; the match to TRBD1 covers 8 bases. In germline, CDR1 is MDHEN, CDR2 SYDVKM. CDR3 length: 12 residues. Losses at the gene ends were 5 bases for V and 5 bases for J; bases not matched to a gene: 1. For the CDR3, the DNA is TGTGCCAGCAGTCGACAGGGGTATGGCTACACCTTC. Its protein is CASSRQGYGYTF.

This clone appeared once. The chain employs TRBV7-2 and TRBJ2-5; 7 nucleotides match TRBD1. CDR1 is SGHTA and CDR2 is FQGNSA in the germline V gene. The CDR3 runs 13 residues. V lost 6 bases and J lost 5; bases outside the gene matches: 6. CDR3 sequence: CASRPTGLETQYF. The CDR3 DNA follows: TGTGCCAGCAGGCCGACAGGGTTGGAGACCCAGTACTTC.

The chain combines TRBV4-1 with TRBJ2-5; D uncertain. V lost 3 bases and J lost 0, with 5 bases in between. The CDR3 loop spans 13 amino acids. The germline V gene encodes CDR1 MGHRA and CDR2 YSYEKL. CDR3 DNA sequence: TGCGCCAGCAGCCACGACTACCAAGAGACCCAGTACTTC. Amino acid sequence: CASSHDYQETQYF.

On this clone: One end of the junction does not line up with germline, which may come from a read error. At the DNA level, this CDR3 is encoded by other sequences in the same sample as well. The rearrangement uses TRBV10-3 and TRBJ1-6; 7 bases agree with TRBD1. Per the germline V gene, CDR1 is ENHRY and CDR2 is SYGVKD. This CDR3 contains 15 residues. This chain's CDR3 is CAISESGRQGLSLHF. CDR3 coding DNA: TGTGCCATTAGTGAGTCGGGGAGACAGGGACTTTCCCTCCACTTT.

As DNA, the CDR3 is TGTGCCAGCAGCTTGGGCGGGAGCGGGGGCACCGGGGAGCTGTTTTTT. This gives the protein CASSLGGSGGTGELFF. The genes are TRBV5-4 and TRBJ2-2; 8 positions agree with TRBD2. The J segment lost 4 bases and the V segment lost 0 bases, leaving 5 bases of the junction unmatched. This CDR3 is 16 amino acids long. Germline values: CDR1 SGHNT, CDR2 YYREEE (reference sequence).

This clone came up a few times. The rearrangement joins TRBV19 to TRBJ2-7; D not resolved. This CDR3 is built from 12 residues. V was trimmed by 5 bases and J by 4 bases, leaving 9 bases between them. The germline V gene has CDR1 LNHDA and CDR2 SQIVND (reference sequence). The CDR3 DNA reads TGTGCCAGTAGTCATGGCACATACGAGCAGTACTTC. This sequence encodes CASSHGTYEQYF.

This clone was found a few times. The rearrangement uses TRBV28 and TRBJ1-3, with 9 bases fitting TRBD1. Germline lookup yields CDR1 MDHEN and CDR2 SYDVKM. V shed 10 bases and J 2 bases; nucleotides not matched to a gene: 9. The CDR3 is 15 amino acids. The CDR3 loop reads CATQTGGGPGNTIYF. The CDR3 DNA sequence: TGTGCCACCCAGACAGGGGGAGGACCTGGAAACACCATATATTTT.

The chain joins TRBV28 to TRBJ2-2, with 7 bases aligning to TRBD1. The V segment lost 10 bases and the J segment 0 bases; nucleotides outside the gene matches: 8. Looked up from germline, CDR1 is MDHEN and CDR2 is SYDVKM. This CDR3 is built from 15 residues. For the CDR3, the DNA is TGTGCCACCCTGAGGGGGCAGACGAACACCGGGGAGCTGTTTTTT. Amino acid sequence: CATLRGQTNTGELFF.

The rearrangement uses TRBV29-1 and TRBJ1-1; the match to TRBD1 covers 11 bases. Germline V lookup: CDR1 SQVTM, CDR2 ANQGSEA. CDR3 length equals 12 residues. J was trimmed by 6 bases and V by 7 bases; bases with no gene match: 4. CDR3 residues: CSALGQGAEAFF. CDR3 in DNA: TGCAGCGCCCTGGGACAGGGGGCTGAAGCTTTCTTT.

CDR3 in amino acids: CASSSGGGAYGYTF. CDR3 bases: TGTGCCAGCAGCTCCGGGGGAGGTGCCTATGGCTACACCTTC. The chain couples TRBV7-9 to TRBJ1-2; perhaps TRBD1 as D (5 bases). Trimming left V 4 bases short and J 4 bases short, with 13 bases between. There are 14 residues in the CDR3. Germline lookup yields CDR1 SEHNR and CDR2 FQNEAQ (reference sequence).

The chain couples TRBV30 to TRBJ2-2; 7 bases are shared with TRBD2. The CDR3 totals 14 residues. In germline, CDR1 is GTSNPN, CDR2 SVGIG (reference sequence). Trimming at V came to 4 bases and at J to 0 bases, leaving 2 bases not matched to a gene. CDR3 in amino acids: CAWNRGANTGELFF. CDR3 DNA: TGTGCCTGGAATCGGGGGGCGAACACCGGGGAGCTGTTTTTT.

V is TRBV7-2 and J is TRBJ2-2; D not resolved. This CDR3 is built from 15 residues. Deletions cut 0 bases from V and 3 bases from J, with 8 bases between. Germline-derived CDR1 and CDR2 are SGHTA and FQGNSA. CDR3: CASSLASSYTGELFF. The CDR3 region has the DNA TGTGCCAGCAGCTTAGCGAGTTCCTACACCGGGGAGCTGTTTTTT.

This chain connects TRBV5-1 to TRBJ2-3; a weak D match, TRBD1 (7 bases). This CDR3 comprises 18 residues. Germline assignment: CDR1 SGHRS and CDR2 YFSETQ. V gave up 4 bases and J gave up 4 bases, with 25 bases separating them. This CDR3 is CASSVAFGYRGGADTQYF. The CDR3 coding sequence is TGCGCCAGCAGCGTGGCTTTTGGTTACAGGGGAGGCGCAGATACGCAGTATTTT.

This chain joins TRBV7-8 and TRBJ2-2; 12 bases map to TRBD2. In germline, CDR1 is SGHVS, CDR2 FQNEAQ. The CDR3 covers 16 residues. The ends lost 4 bases at V and 4 bases at J; junction bases unmatched: 4. The CDR3 region is CASSSGLAGITGELFF. The CDR3 region has the DNA TGTGCCAGCAGCTCTGGACTAGCGGGAATCACCGGGGAGCTGTTTTTT.

V gene TRBV11-2 combines with J gene TRBJ2-3; unclear D gene. The V and J ends lost 5 bases and 1 base respectively, with 10 bases between them. The CDR3 sequence is 14 residues long. Germline values: CDR1 SGHAT, CDR2 FQNNGV. CDR3 region: CASSRNSGTDTQYF. As DNA, the CDR3 is TGTGCCAGCAGCCGAAATTCGGGCACAGATACGCAGTATTTT.

The chain links TRBV30 to TRBJ2-7, with a tentative D call TRBD2 (5 bases). Germline V gene lookup returns CDR1 GTSNPN and CDR2 SVGIG (reference sequence). V was trimmed by 3 bases and J by 0 bases, leaving 12 bases between them. The CDR3 has 14 amino acids. Written as DNA, the CDR3 is TGTGCCTGGAGCGACCTCGGGAACTCCTACGAGCAGTACTTC. This translates into CAWSDLGNSYEQYF.

The rearrangement links TRBV5-4 to TRBJ2-2; a possible D gene is TRBD2 (5 bases). CDR3 length equals 15 residues. Per the germline V gene, CDR1 is SGHNT and CDR2 is YYREEE (reference sequence). V was trimmed by 5 bases and J by 5 bases, leaving 16 bases between them. The CDR3 DNA reads as TGTGCCAGCAGATCCAGCGGTCCGGGGACCGGGGAGCTGTTTTTT. Protein sequence: CASRSSGPGTGELFF.

Details on this clone: Other DNA variants within this sample encode the same CDR3. V gene TRBV18 combines with J gene TRBJ1-4; the D is unclear. V shed 6 bases and J shed 6 bases, with 11 bases lying between them. The CDR3 runs 13 residues. CDR1 is KGHSH and CDR2 is LQKENI in the germline V gene. In DNA, the CDR3 is TGTGCCAGCTCCCCGGGGAGAGATGAAAAACTGTTTTTT. This encodes CASSPGRDEKLFF.

The rearrangement joins TRBV4-1 to TRBJ1-4; 7 positions match TRBD1. Germline V gene sequence: CDR1 MGHRA, CDR2 YSYEKL. The CDR3 sequence is 17 residues long. The trim removed 5 bases at V and 0 bases at J, leaving 9 bases unmatched. The CDR3 DNA reads as TGCGCCAGCAGCAATCCGGGACAGAGATCAACTAATGAAAAACTGTTTTTT. As protein: CASSNPGQRSTNEKLFF.

Only one count was recorded for this clone. V and J are TRBV7-7 and TRBJ2-2; D gene ambiguous. This CDR3 spans 14 amino acids. Germline V lookup: CDR1 SSHAT, CDR2 FNYEAQ (reference sequence). V was cut by 1 base and J by 2 bases, with 5 bases left in between. CDR3 nucleotide sequence: TGTGCCAGCAGCTTAGGGATCAACACCGGGGAGCTGTTTTTT. Residues: CASSLGINTGELFF.

A single count supports this clone. The chain carries TRBV29-1 and TRBJ2-6; D gene uncertain. The CDR3 is 15 residues long. Germline CDR1 is SQVTM and CDR2 is ANQGSEA. Trimming stripped 6 bases from V and 1 base from J, with 13 bases between. The chain's CDR3 is CSVRLLASGANVLTF. CDR3 DNA sequence: TGCAGCGTCCGACTCCTTGCATCTGGGGCCAACGTCCTGACTTTC.

The chain recombines TRBV6-6 with TRBJ2-1; the match to TRBD2 covers 10 bases. Unmatched junction bases numbered 10, after V lost 2 bases and J lost 15 bases. Germline loops: CDR1 MNHNY, CDR2 SVGAGI (reference sequence). CDR3 length: 14 residues. The CDR3 DNA is TGTGCCAGCAGTTACCTGACTAGCGGGTCTTCATTGTTCTTC. Translated, it gives CASSYLTSGSSLFF.

This clone came up a few times. V gene TRBV20-1 combines with J gene TRBJ1-5; D remains unclear. The CDR3 length is 11 residues. The V and J ends lost 5 bases and 4 bases respectively, with 6 bases between them. CDR1 is DFQATT and CDR2 is SNEGSKA in the germline V gene (reference sequence). The CDR3 coding sequence is TGCAGTGCTGGGCGGAATCAGCCCCAGCATTTT. This sequence encodes CSAGRNQPQHF.